This TCR beta chain was documented in a study of T cell changes during pregnancy in multiple sclerosis. CDR3 length: 15 residues. V gave up 0 bases and J gave up 3 bases; unmatched junction bases: 4. CDR1 and CDR2 from the germline V gene are LGHNA and YSLEER. The table came from immunoSEQ multiplex PCR; TCRdb's copy has only in-frame clones and leaves some out. The data show under 65,000 clones, around 90% seen once. Here the sequenced sample was peripheral blood, taken in the first trimester of pregnancy. This TCR derives from a female donor in good health, enrolled as a control in a pregnancy study. The rearrangement joins TRBV4-3 to TRBJ2-5; 7 nucleotides align to TRBD2. CDR3 residues: CASSQDWGGEETQYF. The CDR3 DNA sequence: TGCGCCAGCAGCCAAGATTGGGGGGGTGAAGAGACCCAGTACTTC.